This T cell receptor beta chain was documented in a study of Graves' ophthalmopathy and Graves' hyperthyroidism. General study points: A majority of expanded thyroid clonotypes exceeding 0.001 frequency were likewise present in blood.

This clonotype was detected ten times or more. Its target is not known. TCR beta CDR3 amplification used RNA transcripts. The library came from an HTBI-primed first-round RT-PCR and a second-round multiplex PCR. TCRdb re-analysed the multiplex PCR reads in MiXCR, keeping a single row per CDR3 protein. The table records under 250,000 distinct CDR3 sequences, roughly 29% of them present only once. Ophthalmopathy was moderately-to-severely active, CAS at least 3, NOSPECS at least 4, lasting under 3 months. The authors used Ficoll-Paque density gradient centrifugation to separate PBMCs. The input was approximately 10 ml of fresh peripheral blood. The CDR3 length is 13 residues. Trimming stripped 4 bases from V and 2 bases from J, with 9 bases between. Germline CDR1 is MNHEY and CDR2 is SVGEGT.

This rearrangement joins TRBV6-2 or TRBV6-3 to TRBJ2-7; D is unclear. Sequencing was carried out using peripheral blood. This sequence was found in a middle-aged man with Graves' ophthalmopathy. The CDR3 DNA reads TGTGCCAGCAGTTTTGGACCCGCCTACGAGCAGTACTTC. Its translation: CASSFGPAYEQYF.